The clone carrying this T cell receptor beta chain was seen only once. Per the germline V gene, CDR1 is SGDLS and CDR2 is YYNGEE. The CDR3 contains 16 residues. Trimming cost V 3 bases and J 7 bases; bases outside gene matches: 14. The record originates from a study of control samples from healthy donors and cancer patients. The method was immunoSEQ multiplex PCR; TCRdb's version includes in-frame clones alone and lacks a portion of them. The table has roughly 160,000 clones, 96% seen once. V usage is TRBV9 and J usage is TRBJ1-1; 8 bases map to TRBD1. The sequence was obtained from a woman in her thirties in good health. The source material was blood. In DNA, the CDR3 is TGTGCCAGCAGCGGAGGAGGGTCACAGGGGGAAAATGAAGCTTTCTTT. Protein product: CASSGGGSQGENEAFF.